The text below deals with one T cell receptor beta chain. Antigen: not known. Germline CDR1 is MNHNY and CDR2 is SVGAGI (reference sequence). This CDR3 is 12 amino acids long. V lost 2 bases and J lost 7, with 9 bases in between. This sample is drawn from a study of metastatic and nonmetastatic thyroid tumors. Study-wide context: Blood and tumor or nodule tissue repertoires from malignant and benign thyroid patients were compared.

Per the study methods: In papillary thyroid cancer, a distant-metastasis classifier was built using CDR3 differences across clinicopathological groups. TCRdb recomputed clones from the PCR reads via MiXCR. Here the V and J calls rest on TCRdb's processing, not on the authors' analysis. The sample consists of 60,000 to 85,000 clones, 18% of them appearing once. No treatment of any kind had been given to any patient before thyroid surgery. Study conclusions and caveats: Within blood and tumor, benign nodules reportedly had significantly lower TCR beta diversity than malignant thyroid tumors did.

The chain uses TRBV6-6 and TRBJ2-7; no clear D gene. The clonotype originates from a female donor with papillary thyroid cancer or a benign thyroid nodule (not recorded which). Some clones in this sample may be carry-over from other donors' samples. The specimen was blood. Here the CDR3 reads CASSYGPNEQYF. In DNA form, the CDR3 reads TGTGCCAGCAGTTACGGTCCGAATGAGCAGTACTTC.